The rows below give T cell receptor beta chains drawn from one sample of a study of shared clonotypes between healthy human individuals. The assay was immunoSEQ multiplex PCR, and TCRdb's table has in-frame clones only and misses some. The table includes approximately 1.1 million clones, about 84% detected once. The source material was memory CD4+ T cells from PBMCs. The receptors were sampled from a man aged 18 to 29 in good health. Some clones in this sample may be carry-over from other donors' samples. Both conserved end residues are part of each CDR3. D genes are given only for firm matches. Clone size is not always given. Where it is, it says once, few, many or a class for expanded clones.

once,NA,TRBJ2-2,TRBV25-1,TGTGCCAGCAGTGTGTTGGGGCCAGAGCGGACCGGGGAGCTGTTTTTT,CASSVLGPERTGELFF
NA,NA,TRBJ2-7,TRBV18,TGTGCCAGCTCACCGGGGGCGGGAGCAATCTACGAGCAGTACTTC,CASSPGAGAIYEQYF
NA,NA,TRBJ2-1,TRBV5-1,TGCGCCAGCAGCTTGGAGGGAAAGATCAATCATGAGCAGTTCTTC,CASSLEGKINHEQFF
NA,NA,TRBJ2-7,TRBV28,TGTGCCAGCAGTCCGCCCGGATCCCTCCTCCCTCGAGGGGAGCAGTACTTC,CASSPPGSLLPRGEQYF
NA,TRBD1,TRBJ2-5,TRBV7-8,TGTGCCAGCAGTCCTATAGACAGGGGGATCGTGGAGACCCAGTACTTC,CASSPIDRGIVETQYF
many,NA,TRBJ1-5,TRBV6-5,TGTGCCAGCAGATTGGGACACCTTAGCAATCAGCCCCAGCATTTT,CASRLGHLSNQPQHF
NA,NA,TRBJ1-6,TRBV2,TGTGCCAGCAGTGATAATTTGGGGTCCGGTTCACCCCTCCACTTT,CASSDNLGSGSPLHF
NA,TRBD1,TRBJ2-3,TRBV2,TGTGCCAGCAGCATCGACAGACAGGGTGCGGGAGATACGCAGTATTTT,CASSIDRQGAGDTQYF
NA,TRBD1,TRBJ1-3,TRBV19,TGTGCCAGTATTTCAGGGGGGGCTGGAAACACCATATATTTT,CASISGGAGNTIYF
NA,NA,TRBJ2-5,TRBV5-1,TGCGCCAGCAGTGGACAGCTGTCACAAGAGACCCAGTACTTC,CASSGQLSQETQYF
NA,TRBD1,TRBJ2-5,TRBV27,TGTGCCAGCAGTCAGACAGGGGAGGAAACCCAGTACTTC,CASSQTGEETQYF
NA,TRBD1,TRBJ2-6,TRBV14,TGTGCCAGCAGCCAAGACCCCCCGGACAGGCCCTCTGGGGCCAACGTCCTGACTTTC,CASSQDPPDRPSGANVLTF
NA,NA,TRBJ1-4,TRBV4-3,TGCGCCAGCAGCCAAGTAATGGGAGCAACTAATGAAAAACTGTTTTTT,CASSQVMGATNEKLFF
few,NA,TRBJ1-5,TRBV5-1,TGCGCCAGCAGCTTGGAGGCAGGGCGAGGGCAGCCCCAGCATTTT,CASSLEAGRGQPQHF
NA,NA,TRBJ1-2,TRBV5-1,TGCGCCAGCAGCTTCCAAAATAACTATGGCTACACCTTC,CASSFQNNYGYTF
NA,NA,TRBJ1-6,TRBV2,TGTGCCAGCACCGACTTGCAGAATTCACCCCTCCACTTT,CASTDLQNSPLHF
NA,TRBD2,TRBJ2-7,TRBV28,TGTGCCAGCACCACTAGCGGGACAGGAGGAGAGCAGTACTTC,CASTTSGTGGEQYF
NA,NA,TRBJ1-1,TRBV7-9,TGTGCCAGCAGCTTTTATAACGCGAACACTGAAGCTTTCTTT,CASSFYNANTEAFF
NA,NA,TRBJ1-4,TRBV9,TGTGCCAGCAGCGCCACCGCAACTAATGAAAAACTGTTTTTT,CASSATATNEKLFF
NA,NA,TRBJ2-7,TRBV4-2,TGTGCCAGCAGCCCAACCACAGGTACTATGTTCTACGAGCAGTACTTC,CASSPTTGTMFYEQYF
few,TRBD2,TRBJ2-2,TRBV9,TGTGCCAGCAGCGGTAGCGGGAGGGGCACCGGGGAGCTGTTTTTT,CASSGSGRGTGELFF
NA,NA,TRBJ2-7,TRBV10-3,TGTGCCATCGGGTTGTCCAGGGACGAGCAGTACTTC,CAIGLSRDEQYF
NA,NA,TRBJ2-5,TRBV7-9,TGTGCCAGCAGCTTAGGTGCACTAGTCGGAGAGACCCAGTACTTC,CASSLGALVGETQYF
NA,TRBD1,TRBJ2-6,TRBV5-4,TGTGCCAGCAGCCCTACAGGGGGCTCGAGTGGGGCCAACGTCCTGACTTTC,CASSPTGGSSGANVLTF
few,TRBD2,TRBJ2-1,TRBV2,TGTGCCAGCAAATCGACTAGCGGGAGAGCCAATGAGCAGTTCTTC,CASKSTSGRANEQFF
NA,NA,TRBJ2-3,TRBV19,TGTGCCAGTAGACAAACCAGCGCAGATACGCAGTATTTT,CASRQTSADTQYF
NA,NA,TRBJ2-6,TRBV28,TGTGCCAGCAGCCTGGGGGGGGCCGGGGCCAACGTCCTGACTTTC,CASSLGGAGANVLTF
NA,NA,TRBJ2-1,TRBV7-2,TGTGCCAGCAGCCGGGGTCTTGCTAATGAGCAGTTCTTC,CASSRGLANEQFF
NA,NA,TRBJ2-2,TRBV5-1,TGCGCCAGCAGCTCGTCGGGCTTTGGGGCCGGGGAGCTGTTTTTT,CASSSSGFGAGELFF
NA,TRBD1,TRBJ2-5,TRBV19,TGTGCCAGTAGCATCTCGGGACAGCAAGAGACCCAGTACTTC,CASSISGQQETQYF
NA,NA,TRBJ2-7,TRBV28,TGTGCCAGCAGTTCCCCCGGGACGCCACTGGCATACGAGCAGTACTTC,CASSSPGTPLAYEQYF
few,NA,TRBJ2-7,TRBV7-2,TGTGCCAGCAGCTCAGGGAGAGGGCCCGAGCAGTACTTC,CASSSGRGPEQYF
once,NA,TRBJ1-1,TRBV7-2,TGTGCCAGCAGCTTTTACCGACAGCTCATGAACACTGAAGCTTTCTTT,CASSFYRQLMNTEAFF
NA,TRBD2,TRBJ2-1,TRBV9,TGTGCCAGCAGCGTGGGGCTAGCGGGAGCTCCGCATGAGCAGTTCTTC,CASSVGLAGAPHEQFF
NA,NA,TRBJ2-3,TRBV29-1,TGCAGCGTTGGTCTGGGGACCACAGATACGCAGTATTTT,CSVGLGTTDTQYF
NA,NA,TRBJ2-1,TRBV7-8,TGTGCCAGCAGCTTACATCGCGTTGAGCAGTTCTTC,CASSLHRVEQFF
NA,TRBD1,TRBJ1-2,TRBV5-1,TGCGCCAGCAGGGGACAGGAGTCTAACTATGGCTACACCTTC,CASRGQESNYGYTF
NA,NA,TRBJ2-5,TRBV4-1,TGCGCCAGCAGCACCGGGTTCGTTCCCCAAGAGACCCAGTACTTC,CASSTGFVPQETQYF
NA,NA,TRBJ1-3,TRBV13,TGTGCCAGCAGCCTCAACCTCGGGTTAGGGGCAAGCTCTGGAAACACCATATATTTT,CASSLNLGLGASSGNTIYF
NA,NA,TRBJ1-6,TRBV5-1,TGCGCCAGCAGCGGAGGGACTAATAATTCACCCCTCCACTTT,CASSGGTNNSPLHF
NA,NA,TRBJ1-1,TRBV28,TGTGCCAGCATCCTCGGGGGGCGAAGAACTGAAGCTTTCTTT,CASILGGRRTEAFF